This T cell receptor (beta chain) was identified during a study of T cells in localized non-small cell lung cancer. The V end lost 1 base, the J end lost 5 bases, and 6 bases lay between the germline ends. The germline V gene has CDR1 SQVTM and CDR2 ANQGSEA. CDR3 size: 11 residues. Only in-frame clones appear in the TCRdb table, and some are missing; sequencing was by immunoSEQ multiplex PCR. This sample has over 8,500 clones; roughly nine tenths occur once, and the top ten carry roughly an eighth. Here the sequenced sample was peripheral blood, taken before any cancer treatment. The TCR originated in a male donor aged 60 or over with stage III lung adenocarcinoma. V is TRBV29-1 and J is TRBJ2-7; a possible D gene is TRBD2 (5 bases). CDR3 in amino acids: CSVEAGNEQYF. The CDR3 coding sequence is TGCAGCGTTGAAGCGGGAAACGAGCAGTACTTC.